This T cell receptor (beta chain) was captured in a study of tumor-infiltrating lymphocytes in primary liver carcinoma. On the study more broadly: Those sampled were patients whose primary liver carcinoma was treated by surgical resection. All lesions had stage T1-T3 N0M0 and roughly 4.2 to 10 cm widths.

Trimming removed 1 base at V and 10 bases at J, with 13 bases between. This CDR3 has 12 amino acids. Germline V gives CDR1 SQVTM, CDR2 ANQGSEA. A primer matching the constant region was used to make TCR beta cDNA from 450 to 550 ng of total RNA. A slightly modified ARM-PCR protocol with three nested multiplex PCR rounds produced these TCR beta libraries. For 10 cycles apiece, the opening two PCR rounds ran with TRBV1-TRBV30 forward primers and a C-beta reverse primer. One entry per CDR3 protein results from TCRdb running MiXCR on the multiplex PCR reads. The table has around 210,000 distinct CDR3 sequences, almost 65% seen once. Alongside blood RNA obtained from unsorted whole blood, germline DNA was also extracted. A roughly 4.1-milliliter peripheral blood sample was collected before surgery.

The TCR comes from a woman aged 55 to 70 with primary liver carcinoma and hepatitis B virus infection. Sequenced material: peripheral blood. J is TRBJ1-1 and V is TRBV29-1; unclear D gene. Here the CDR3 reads CSVEGSGLGAFF. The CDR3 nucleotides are TGCAGCGTTGAAGGGAGTGGCCTGGGAGCTTTCTTT.